This record looks at one T cell receptor beta chain sequence and its context. Its specificity is unknown. These data are taken from a study of T cell responses to AZD1222 COVID-19 vaccine. Study-wide results and caveats: Samples come after the peak T cell response, not at day 14. It should be noted that donors were predominantly white British and more often female, and clonal diversity was possibly underestimated. Seropositive at baseline were only a handful of AZD1222 recipients. Variant regions that are unmutated are reportedly the target of nearly half of spike-specific TCRs.

The protocol was immunoSEQ multiplex PCR, while the TCRdb copy is restricted to in-frame clones and leaves out a portion. The sample shows tens of thousands of clones, about nine tenths of them seen only once. Germline loops: CDR1 SEHNR, CDR2 FQNEAQ (reference sequence). Trimming shortened V by 5 bases and J by 6 bases, and 15 bases separated the two germline ends. The CDR3 has 14 residues. This chain joins TRBV7-9 and TRBJ2-3; D is unresolved. Here the sequenced sample was peripheral blood, taken 28 days after the second AZD1222 dose. This TCR derives from an adult who received the AZD1222 COVID-19 vaccine. The CDR3 region has the DNA TGTGCCAGCAGCCTCCGGGTCAGCGAGGATACGCAGTATTTT. Residues: CASSLRVSEDTQYF.